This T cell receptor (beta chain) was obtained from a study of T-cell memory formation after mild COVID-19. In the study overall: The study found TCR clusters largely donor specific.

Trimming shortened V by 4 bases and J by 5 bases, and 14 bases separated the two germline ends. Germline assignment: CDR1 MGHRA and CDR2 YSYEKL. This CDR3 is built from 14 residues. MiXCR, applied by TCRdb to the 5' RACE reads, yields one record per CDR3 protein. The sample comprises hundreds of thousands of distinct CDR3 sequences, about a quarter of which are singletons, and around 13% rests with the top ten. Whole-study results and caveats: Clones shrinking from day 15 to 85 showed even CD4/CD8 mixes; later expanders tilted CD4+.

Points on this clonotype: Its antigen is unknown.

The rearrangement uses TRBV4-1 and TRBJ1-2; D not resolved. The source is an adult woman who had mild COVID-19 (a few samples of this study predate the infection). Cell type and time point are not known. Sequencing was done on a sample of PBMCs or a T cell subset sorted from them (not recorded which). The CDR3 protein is CASSPAPDSYGYTF. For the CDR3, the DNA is TGCGCCAGCAGCCCGGCTCCAGACTCGTATGGCTACACCTTC.